This passage covers 10 T cell receptor beta chains from one sample sequenced in a study of T cell repertoires in cytomegalovirus infection. MiXCR, run by TCRdb on the reads, gives a single entry per CDR3 protein. The sample holds about 63,000 distinct CDR3 sequences, around 20% seen once. Antigens for these TCRs are unknown. Sequences were derived from CD8+ T cells from cultured PBMCs, sampled from culture after CMV antigen stimulation. The source of these receptors is a human donor in good health (CMV status not recorded). Some clones in this sample may be carry-over from other donors' samples.

The chain links TRBV20-1 to TRBJ1-2; unclear D gene. This CDR3 has 13 amino acids. V lost 3 bases and J 4 bases, leaving 12 bases between the germline ends. Germline V gene sequence: CDR1 DFQATT, CDR2 SNEGSKA (reference sequence). The CDR3 nucleotides read TGCAGTGCTAGGATGAGTCAGCTCTATGGCTACACCTTC. It yields the protein CSARMSQLYGYTF.

The rearrangement joins TRBV28 to TRBJ1-6; D gene uncertain. CDR3 length: 15 amino acids. Germline CDR1 and CDR2: MDHEN and SYDVKM. The V end lost 3 bases, the J end lost 1 base, and 7 bases lay between the germline ends. Here the CDR3 reads CASSFGGSYNSPLHF. The CDR3 bases are TGTGCCAGCAGTTTTGGCGGATCCTATAATTCACCCCTCCACTTT.

V gene TRBV12-3 or TRBV12-4 combines with J gene TRBJ2-7, with D unclear. The CDR3 runs to 12 residues. Trimming removed 6 bases at V and 2 bases at J, with 8 bases between. In DNA form, the CDR3 reads TGTGCCAGCAGAGCAGGAACCTACGAGCAGTACTTC. Encoded protein: CASRAGTYEQYF.

The chain employs TRBV6-6 and TRBJ2-7; D unresolved. V dropped 0 bases and J dropped 2 bases, with 2 bases sitting between them. The germline V gene has CDR1 MNHNY and CDR2 SVGAGI (reference sequence). The CDR3 covers 12 residues. CDR3 loop: CASSYSAYEQYF. The CDR3 region has the DNA TGTGCCAGCAGTTACTCCGCCTACGAGCAGTACTTC.

The chain uses TRBV28 and TRBJ1-6; D remains ambiguous. With 5 bases removed from V and 11 bases from J, the gap between germline ends came to 13 bases. The germline gives CDR1 MDHEN, CDR2 SYDVKM. The CDR3 is 13 residues long. CDR3 sequence: CASSGCLNTPLHF. For the CDR3, the DNA is TGTGCCAGCAGTGGGTGCCTAAATACACCCCTCCACTTT. The whole variable domain, remainder taken from reference TRBV28 and TRBJ1-6, is DVKVTQSSRYLVKRTGEKVFLECVQDMDHENMFWYRQDPGLGLRLIYFSYDVKMKEKGDIPEGYSVSREKKERFSLILESASTNQTSMYLCASSGCLNTPLHFGNGTRLTVT.

This clonotype was seen only a few times. The rearrangement links TRBV7-9 to TRBJ2-4, with 12 nucleotides matching TRBD1. Germline V gene lookup returns CDR1 SEHNR and CDR2 FQNEAQ (reference sequence). The ends lost 5 bases at V and 0 bases at J; junction bases unmatched: 5. CDR3 size: 17 residues. CDR3 DNA sequence: TGTGCCAGCAGCCCGGGACAGGGGGCCCTAGCCAAAAACATTCAGTACTTC. Translated: CASSPGQGALAKNIQYF.

The chain combines TRBV28 with TRBJ1-3, with no clear D. This CDR3 has 15 residues. Germline V gene data show CDR1 as MDHEN and CDR2 as SYDVKM. Trimming took off 6 bases at V and 0 bases at J, with 12 bases between the two ends. This CDR3 reads CASSSGLSSGNTIYF. The CDR3 coding sequence is TGTGCCAGCAGCTCTGGACTCAGCTCTGGAAACACCATATATTTT.

The CDR3 DNA follows: TGTGCCAGCAGTGACCCGGACAGGGTTTACGGAGGCTACACCTTC. The encoded protein is CASSDPDRVYGGYTF. The chain couples TRBV2 to TRBJ1-2, with 8 bases fitting TRBD1. Germline CDR1 is SNHLY and CDR2 is FYNNEI. The CDR3 has 15 residues. V was pared by 3 bases and J by 8 bases, with 11 bases of the junction left unmatched.

The chain carries TRBV12-3 or TRBV12-4 and TRBJ1-4; D is unclear. Trimming shortened V by 6 bases and J by 0 bases, and 8 bases separated the two germline ends. The CDR3 is 14 residues long. The DNA for the CDR3 is TGTGCCAGCAGGCCGGGTTCAACTAATGAAAAACTGTTTTTT. Its protein is CASRPGSTNEKLFF.

This clonotype was seen more than once but under ten times. The rearrangement joins TRBV20-1 to TRBJ1-4; a possible D gene is TRBD1 (5 bases). Trimming stripped 1 base from V and 8 bases from J, with 20 bases between. Germline V lookup: CDR1 DFQATT, CDR2 SNEGSKA (reference sequence). This CDR3 contains 16 residues. CDR3 in DNA: TGCAGTGCTAGAGTAAAGGCCGGCACGCGGGGCGAAAAACTGTTTTTT. Translated: CSARVKAGTRGEKLFF.